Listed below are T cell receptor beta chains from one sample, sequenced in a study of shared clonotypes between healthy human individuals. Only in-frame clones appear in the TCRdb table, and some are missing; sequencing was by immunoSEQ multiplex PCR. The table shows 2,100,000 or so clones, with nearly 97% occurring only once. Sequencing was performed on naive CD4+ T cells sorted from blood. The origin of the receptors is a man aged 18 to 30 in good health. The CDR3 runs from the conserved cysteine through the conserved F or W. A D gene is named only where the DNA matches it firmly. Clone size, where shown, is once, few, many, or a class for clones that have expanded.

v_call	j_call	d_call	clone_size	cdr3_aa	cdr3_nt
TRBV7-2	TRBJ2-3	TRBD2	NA	CASSLFSPGLGADTQYF	TGTGCCAGCAGCTTATTTAGCCCAGGACTAGGAGCAGATACGCAGTATTTT
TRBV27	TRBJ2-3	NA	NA	CASGSGTYRTDTQYF	TGTGCCAGCGGATCCGGGACTTACCGCACAGATACGCAGTATTTT
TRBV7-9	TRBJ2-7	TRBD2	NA	CASRETSAVLSEQYF	TGTGCCAGCAGGGAGACTAGCGCGGTACTTAGCGAGCAGTACTTC
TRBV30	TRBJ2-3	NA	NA	CAWNGASTDTQYF	TGTGCCTGGAACGGCGCTAGCACAGATACGCAGTATTTT
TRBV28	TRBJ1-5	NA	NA	CASSRLGPQHF	TGTGCCAGCAGCCGTCTTGGGCCCCAGCATTTT
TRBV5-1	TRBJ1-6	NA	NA	CASSLGGYNSPLHF	TGCGCCAGCAGCTTAGGCGGGTATAATTCACCCCTCCACTTT
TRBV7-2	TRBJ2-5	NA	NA	CASSLKTGAWETQYF	TGTGCCAGCAGCTTAAAAACGGGAGCGTGGGAGACCCAGTACTTC
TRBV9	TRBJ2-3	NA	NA	CASSAPGLGADTQYF	TGTGCCAGCAGCGCCCCGGGTTTGGGCGCGGATACGCAGTATTTT
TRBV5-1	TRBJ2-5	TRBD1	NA	CASRWTGEETQYF	TGCGCCAGCAGGTGGACAGGGGAAGAGACCCAGTACTTC
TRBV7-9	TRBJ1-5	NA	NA	CASSRDSSNQPQHF	TGTGCCAGCAGTCGTGACAGCAGTAATCAGCCCCAGCATTTT
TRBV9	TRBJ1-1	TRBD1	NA	CASRDLGQRRRLSNTEAFF	TGTGCCAGCAGGGATCTGGGACAGCGCAGGCGTTTATCGAACACTGAAGCTTTCTTT
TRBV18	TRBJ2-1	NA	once	CASSPPTGINEQFF	TGTGCCAGCTCACCACCTACGGGGATCAATGAGCAGTTCTTC
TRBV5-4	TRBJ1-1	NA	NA	CASSRRTEPNTEAFF	TGTGCCAGCAGCCGCCGGACGGAGCCGAACACTGAAGCTTTCTTT
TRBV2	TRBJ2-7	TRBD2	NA	CASGGTLAAEQYF	TGTGCCAGCGGCGGGACCCTAGCGGCGGAGCAGTACTTC
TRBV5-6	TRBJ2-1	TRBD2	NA	CASSTYLAGGVDEQFF	TGTGCCAGCAGCACCTATCTAGCGGGAGGCGTCGATGAGCAGTTCTTC
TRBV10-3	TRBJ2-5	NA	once	CAIRGTQYF	TGTGCCATCAGGGGGACCCAGTACTTC
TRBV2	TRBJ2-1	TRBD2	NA	CASKWREDNEQFF	TGTGCCAGCAAGTGGCGGGAGGACAATGAGCAGTTCTTC
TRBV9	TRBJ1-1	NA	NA	CASSPRGRTNTEAFF	TGTGCCAGCAGCCCCAGGGGTAGGACGAACACTGAAGCTTTCTTT
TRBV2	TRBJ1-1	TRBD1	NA	CASSAEGATEAFF	TGTGCCAGCAGTGCTGAGGGGGCGACAGAAGCTTTCTTT
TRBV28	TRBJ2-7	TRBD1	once	CASSSSWTGPNF	TGTGCCAGCAGTTCCTCATGGACAGGGCCGAACTTC
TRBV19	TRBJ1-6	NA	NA	CASSIGEGRPLHF	TGTGCCAGTAGTATCGGGGAAGGAAGACCCCTCCACTTT
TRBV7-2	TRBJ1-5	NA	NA	CASSLQGSNQPQHF	TGTGCCAGCAGCCTCCAGGGGAGCAATCAGCCCCAGCATTTT
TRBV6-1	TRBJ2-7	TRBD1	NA	CASRGRTGPTYEQYF	TGTGCCAGCCGGGGACGGACAGGGCCCACCTACGAGCAGTACTTC